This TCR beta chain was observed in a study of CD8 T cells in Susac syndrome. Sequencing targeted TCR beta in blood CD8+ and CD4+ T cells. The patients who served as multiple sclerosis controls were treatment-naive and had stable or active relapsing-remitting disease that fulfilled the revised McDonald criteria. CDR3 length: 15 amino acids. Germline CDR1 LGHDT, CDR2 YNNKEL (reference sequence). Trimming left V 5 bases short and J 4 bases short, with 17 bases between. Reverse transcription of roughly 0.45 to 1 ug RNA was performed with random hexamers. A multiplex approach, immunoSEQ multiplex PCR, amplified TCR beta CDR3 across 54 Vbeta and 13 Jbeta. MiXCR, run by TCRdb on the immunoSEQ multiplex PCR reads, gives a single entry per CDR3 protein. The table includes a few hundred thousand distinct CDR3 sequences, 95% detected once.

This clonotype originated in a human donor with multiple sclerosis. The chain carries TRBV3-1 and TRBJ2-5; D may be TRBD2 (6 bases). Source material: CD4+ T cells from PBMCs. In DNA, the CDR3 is TGTGCCAGCAGCTCGCCGGTGTTGGGAGGAGAGACCCAGTACTTC. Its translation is CASSSPVLGGETQYF.